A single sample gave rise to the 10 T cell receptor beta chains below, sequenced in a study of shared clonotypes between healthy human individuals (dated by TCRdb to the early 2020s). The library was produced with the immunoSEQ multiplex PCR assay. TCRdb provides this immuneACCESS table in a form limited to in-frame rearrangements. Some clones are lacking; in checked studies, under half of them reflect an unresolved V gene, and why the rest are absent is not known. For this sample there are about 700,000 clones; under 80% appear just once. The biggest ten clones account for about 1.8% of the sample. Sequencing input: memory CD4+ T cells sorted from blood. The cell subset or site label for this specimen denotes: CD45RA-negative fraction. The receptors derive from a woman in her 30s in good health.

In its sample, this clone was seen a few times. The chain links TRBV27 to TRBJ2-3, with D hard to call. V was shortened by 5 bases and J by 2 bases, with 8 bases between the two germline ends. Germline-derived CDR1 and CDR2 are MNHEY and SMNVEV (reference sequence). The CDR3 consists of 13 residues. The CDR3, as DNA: TGTGCCAGCAGTCTCCGGATCACAGATACGCAGTATTTT. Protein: CASSLRITDTQYF.

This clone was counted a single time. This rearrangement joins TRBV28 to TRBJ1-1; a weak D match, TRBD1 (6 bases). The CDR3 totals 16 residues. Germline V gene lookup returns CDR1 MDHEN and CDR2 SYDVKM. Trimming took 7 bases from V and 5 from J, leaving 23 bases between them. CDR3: CASNILLSGAQTEAFF. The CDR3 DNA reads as TGTGCCAGCAACATACTTCTATCAGGGGCACAGACTGAAGCTTTCTTT.

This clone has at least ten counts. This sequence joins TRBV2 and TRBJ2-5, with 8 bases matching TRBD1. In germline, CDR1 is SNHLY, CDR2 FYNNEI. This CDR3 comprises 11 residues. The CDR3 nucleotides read TGTGGGGGCAGGGGGCTAGAGACCCAGTACTTC. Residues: CGGRGLETQYF.

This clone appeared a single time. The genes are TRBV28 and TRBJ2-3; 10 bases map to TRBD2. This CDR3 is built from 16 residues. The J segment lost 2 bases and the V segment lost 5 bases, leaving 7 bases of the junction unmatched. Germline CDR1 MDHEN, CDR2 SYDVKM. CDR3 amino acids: CASSRGLAATTDTQYF. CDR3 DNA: TGTGCCAGCAGTCGCGGACTAGCGGCCACCACAGATACGCAGTATTTT. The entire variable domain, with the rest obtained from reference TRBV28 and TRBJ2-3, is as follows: DVKVTQSSRYLVKRTGEKVFLECVQDMDHENMFWYRQDPGLGLRLIYFSYDVKMKEKGDIPEGYSVSREKKERFSLILESASTNQTSMYLCASSRGLAATTDTQYFGPGTRLTVL.

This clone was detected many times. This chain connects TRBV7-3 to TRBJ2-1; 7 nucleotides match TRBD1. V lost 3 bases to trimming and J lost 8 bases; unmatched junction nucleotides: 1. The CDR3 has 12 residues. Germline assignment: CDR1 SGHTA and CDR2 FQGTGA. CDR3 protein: CASSFDRDEQFF. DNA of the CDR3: TGTGCCAGCAGCTTCGACAGGGATGAGCAGTTCTTC.

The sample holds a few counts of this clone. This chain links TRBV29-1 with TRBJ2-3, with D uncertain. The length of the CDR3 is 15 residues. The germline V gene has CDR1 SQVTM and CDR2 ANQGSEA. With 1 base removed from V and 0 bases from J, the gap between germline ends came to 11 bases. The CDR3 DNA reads TGCAGCGTTGAAGCGGAGTCCCGTAGCACAGATACGCAGTATTTT. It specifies CSVEAESRSTDTQYF.

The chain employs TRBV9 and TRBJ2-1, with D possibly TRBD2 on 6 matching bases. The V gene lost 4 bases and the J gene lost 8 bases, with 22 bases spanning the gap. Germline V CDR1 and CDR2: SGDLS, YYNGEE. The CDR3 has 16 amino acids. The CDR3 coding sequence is TGTGCCAGCAGCTATCGTGAGGGAGGACGGGGAGATGAGCAGTTCTTC. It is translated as CASSYREGGRGDEQFF. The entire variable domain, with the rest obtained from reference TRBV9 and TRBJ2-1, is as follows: DSGVTQTPKHLITATGQRVTLRCSPRSGDLSVYWYQQSLDQGLQFLIQYYNGEERAKGNILERFSAQQFPDLHSELNLSSLELGDSALYFCASSYREGGRGDEQFFGPGTRLTVL.

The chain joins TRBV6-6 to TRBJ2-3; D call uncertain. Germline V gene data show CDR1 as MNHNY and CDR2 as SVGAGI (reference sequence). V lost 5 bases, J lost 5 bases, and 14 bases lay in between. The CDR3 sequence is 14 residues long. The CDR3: CASSPAGQGDTQYF. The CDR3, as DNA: TGTGCCAGCAGTCCCGCAGGCCAAGGAGATACGCAGTATTTT.

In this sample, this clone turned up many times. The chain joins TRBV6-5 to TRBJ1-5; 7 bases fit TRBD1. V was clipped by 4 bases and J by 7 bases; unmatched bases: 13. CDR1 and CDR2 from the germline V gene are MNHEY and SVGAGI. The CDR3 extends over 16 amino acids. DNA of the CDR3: TGTGCCAGCAGTTCTATACAGGGGTCCTCTGGGCAGCCCCAGCATTTT. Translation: CASSSIQGSSGQPQHF.

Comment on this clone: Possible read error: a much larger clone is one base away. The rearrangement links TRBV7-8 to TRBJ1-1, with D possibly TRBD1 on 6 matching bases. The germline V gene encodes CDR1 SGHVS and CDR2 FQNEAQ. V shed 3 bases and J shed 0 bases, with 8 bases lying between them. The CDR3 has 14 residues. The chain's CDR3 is CASSFGQLNTEAFF. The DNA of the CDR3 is TGTGCCAGCAGCTTCGGACAGCTGAACACTGAAGCTTTCTTT.